This T cell receptor delta chain came from a study of γδ T cells in repeated Plasmodium falciparum infection. Study information: The natural-infection arm compared Malian children under seasonal malaria with matched Australian children. Timepoints: baseline, immediately before selected infections, and 21 days after every infection.

This clone has at least ten counts. TCRdb re-called the multiplex PCR reads through CATT. Here the sample spans 90,000 or so delta-chain clones, over 0.9% being singletons. Gammadelta T cells were flow-sorted from PBMC into Vgamma9/Vdelta2+ and Vdelta2-negative populations for bulk analysis. There are 25 residues in the CDR3. Losses at the gene ends were 3 bases for V and 1 base for J; bases not matched to a gene: 35. Germline CDR1 reads TSWWSYY; CDR2 reads QGS. The sequence derives from a pool of human donors (malaria-infected and uninfected, not separated). The J gene is TRDJ1, the V gene TRDV1; 7 positions agree with TRDD3. What was sequenced was gamma-delta T cells from blood. The CDR3 bases are TGTGCTCTTGGGGAGCCGGATCGACGAGTCCACAAAAATCAGGCTGGGGGCTTAGCCACCGATAAACTCATCTTT. This gives the protein CALGEPDRRVHKNQAGGLATDKLIF.